This TCR beta chain originates from a study of radiotherapy plus CTLA-4 blockade in lung cancer. The protocol was immunoSEQ multiplex PCR, while the TCRdb copy is restricted to in-frame clones and leaves out a portion. The sample includes about 91,000 clones, about three quarters of them seen just once. Study-wide findings and caveats: Best predicting response, reportedly, were early blood T cell clone dynamics, with interferon-beta. An expansion of tumor-derived TCR clones occurred in blood after radiotherapy plus ipilimumab.

Patients had chemo-refractory metastatic non-small-cell lung cancer and received focal radiation plus CTLA-4 blockade that used ipilimumab. As for this clone: Its antigen is currently unknown. Other DNA sequences in the sample encode the same CDR3.

Trimming shortened V by 1 base and J by 4 bases, and 5 bases separated the two germline ends. The length of the CDR3 is 13 residues. CDR1 is SGHAT, CDR2 FQNNGV, per germline. The rearrangement links TRBV11-2 to TRBJ1-5, with D uncertain. The material sequenced was peripheral blood, taken from a patient treated with radiotherapy plus ipilimumab. The source of this sequence is a human donor with non-small cell lung cancer that progressed on radiotherapy plus ipilimumab. The CDR3 region has the DNA TGTGCCAGCAGCTTAGGGCCGAATCAGCCCCAGCATTTT. It yields the protein CASSLGPNQPQHF. The full variable domain, rest sourced from reference TRBV11-2 and TRBJ1-5, is EAGVAQSPRYKIIEKRQSVAFWCNPISGHATLYWYQQILGQGPKLLIQFQNNGVVDDSQLPKDRFSAERLKGVDSTLKIQPAKLEDSAVYLCASSLGPNQPQHFGDGTRLSIL.